These T cell receptor beta chains were read from a single sample in a study of blood T cell repertoires in COVID-19. Method: immunoSEQ multiplex PCR; TCRdb's copy keeps in-frame clones and lacks some. The table records approximately 300,000 clones, approximately 90% of them present only once. The sequencing sample was made of peripheral blood. All receptors come from a man aged 40-49 years with acute or convalescent COVID-19. CDR3s include the opening cysteine and the closing phenylalanine or tryptophan. D genes are given only for firm matches. Clone size is shown for a subset of rows, as once, few, many or a class of expanded clone.

J: TRBJ1-6; size: NA; D: TRBD1; V: TRBV12-3/TRBV12-4; CDR3: CASSIRTGTSLHF; DNA: TGTGCCAGCAGTATCCGGACAGGGACCTCCCTCCACTTT
J: TRBJ1-2; size: NA; D: NA; V: TRBV5-4; CDR3: CASGGISGTAGYTF; DNA: TGTGCCAGCGGAGGGATCTCCGGGACGGCTGGCTACACCTTC
J: TRBJ2-1; size: once; D: TRBD1; V: TRBV24-1; CDR3: CATSDSFGTASYNEQFF; DNA: TGTGCCACCAGTGATTCTTTCGGGACAGCATCCTACAATGAGCAGTTCTTC
J: TRBJ2-5; size: NA; D: TRBD2; V: TRBV19; CDR3: CASSIRRRGYQETQYF; DNA: TGTGCCAGTAGTATAAGAAGGCGGGGGTACCAAGAGACCCAGTACTTC
J: TRBJ2-2; size: NA; D: NA; V: TRBV27; CDR3: CASSLLGTPQNTGELFF; DNA: TGTGCCAGCAGCCTACTAGGGACACCACAGAACACCGGGGAGCTGTTTTTT
J: TRBJ1-2; size: NA; D: NA; V: TRBV11-2; CDR3: CASSRQSYGYTF; DNA: TGTGCCAGCAGCCGACAGAGCTATGGCTACACCTTC
J: TRBJ1-5; size: NA; D: TRBD1; V: TRBV10-3; CDR3: CAILRGHQPQHF; DNA: TGTGCCATCCTCAGGGGGCATCAGCCCCAGCATTTT
J: TRBJ2-1; size: NA; D: TRBD2; V: TRBV5-4; CDR3: CASTQGGSYTNEQFF; DNA: TGTGCCAGCACCCAGGGAGGGTCCTATACGAATGAGCAGTTCTTC
J: TRBJ1-1; size: NA; D: NA; V: TRBV6-2/TRBV6-3; CDR3: CASSYSRVRTEAFF; DNA: TGTGCCAGCAGTTACTCCCGGGTGAGGACTGAAGCTTTCTTT
J: TRBJ2-1; size: NA; D: TRBD1; V: TRBV9; CDR3: CASSVASGQGQLYSYNEQFF; DNA: TGTGCCAGCAGCGTAGCCTCGGGACAGGGCCAACTTTACTCCTACAATGAGCAGTTCTTC
J: TRBJ1-1; size: few; D: NA; V: TRBV24-1; CDR3: CATSERDEAFF; DNA: TGTGCCACCAGTGAGAGGGATGAAGCTTTCTTT
J: TRBJ2-1; size: NA; D: TRBD2; V: TRBV13; CDR3: CASSPYRGGDYNEQFF; DNA: TGTGCCAGCAGCCCCTACCGGGGAGGGGACTACAATGAGCAGTTCTTC
J: TRBJ2-7; size: once; D: TRBD1; V: TRBV5-6; CDR3: CASSFGQGAGEQYF; DNA: TGTGCCAGCAGCTTCGGGCAGGGGGCAGGCGAGCAGTACTTC
J: TRBJ2-3; size: NA; D: NA; V: TRBV6-5; CDR3: CASSYKSGISTDTQYF; DNA: TGTGCCAGCAGTTACAAATCAGGGATTAGCACAGATACGCAGTATTTT
J: TRBJ1-2; size: NA; D: TRBD1; V: TRBV10-1; CDR3: CASSEGTDFYGYTF; DNA: TGCGCCAGCAGTGAGGGGACAGACTTCTATGGCTACACCTTC
J: TRBJ1-6; size: NA; D: NA; V: TRBV7-2; CDR3: CASSFSVDNSPLHF; DNA: TGTGCCAGCAGCTTCAGCGTAGACAATTCACCCCTCCACTTT
J: TRBJ2-7; size: NA; D: TRBD1; V: TRBV7-9; CDR3: CASRRSGQSSYEQYF; DNA: TGTGCCAGCAGGCGGTCGGGACAGAGCTCCTACGAGCAGTACTTC
J: TRBJ2-1; size: NA; D: TRBD2; V: TRBV5-1; CDR3: CASSLTSLSGGVGEQFF; DNA: TGCGCCAGCAGCTTGACCTCCTTAAGCGGGGGGGTCGGAGAGCAGTTCTTC
J: TRBJ2-1; size: NA; D: NA; V: TRBV6-5; CDR3: CASRATTHNEQFF; DNA: TGTGCCAGCAGGGCCACCACCCACAATGAGCAGTTCTTC
J: TRBJ2-2; size: NA; D: NA; V: TRBV12-5; CDR3: CASGRGGTGELFF; DNA: TGTGCTAGTGGCCGAGGGGGTACCGGGGAGCTGTTTTTT
J: TRBJ1-5; size: NA; D: TRBD1; V: TRBV14; CDR3: CASSRPKNRGHWFYQPQHF; DNA: TGTGCCAGCAGCCGCCCGAAGAACAGGGGGCACTGGTTTTATCAGCCCCAGCATTTT
J: TRBJ1-6; size: NA; D: NA; V: TRBV10-2; CDR3: CASQKPGNSPLHF; DNA: TGCGCCAGCCAAAAACCGGGGAATTCACCCCTCCACTTT
J: TRBJ1-2; size: NA; D: TRBD1; V: TRBV6-5; CDR3: CASIPVAGTGYGYTF; DNA: TGTGCCAGCATTCCTGTTGCCGGGACAGGGTATGGCTACACCTTC
J: TRBJ2-1; size: NA; D: TRBD2; V: TRBV5-1; CDR3: CASSAGTSGRWNEQFF; DNA: TGCGCCAGCAGCGCAGGGACTAGCGGGAGGTGGAATGAGCAGTTCTTC
J: TRBJ1-5; size: NA; D: TRBD1; V: TRBV6-6; CDR3: CTSKTGDQPQHF; DNA: TGTACCAGCAAGACAGGGGATCAGCCCCAGCATTTT
J: TRBJ2-1; size: NA; D: NA; V: TRBV7-8; CDR3: CASSLEARNNEQFF; DNA: TGTGCCAGCAGCCTCGAAGCGCGAAACAATGAGCAGTTCTTC
J: TRBJ1-1; size: NA; D: NA; V: TRBV29-1; CDR3: CSVRTTSRVTEAFF; DNA: TGCAGCGTAAGAACGACGAGTCGGGTTACGGAAGCTTTCTTT
J: TRBJ2-1; size: NA; D: TRBD2; V: TRBV27; CDR3: CASSWSGGANEQFF; DNA: TGTGCCAGCAGTTGGAGCGGGGGGGCCAATGAGCAGTTCTTC
J: TRBJ1-2; size: few; D: NA; V: TRBV11-2; CDR3: CASSLVPNYGYTF; DNA: TGTGCCAGCAGCTTAGTTCCGAACTATGGCTACACCTTC
J: TRBJ2-3; size: NA; D: NA; V: TRBV14; CDR3: CASSQDRPSTDTQYF; DNA: TGTGCCAGCAGCCAAGACAGGCCTAGCACAGATACGCAGTATTTT
J: TRBJ2-1; size: NA; D: TRBD1; V: TRBV6-6; CDR3: CASSQGAPSYNEQFF; DNA: TGTGCCAGCAGCCAGGGGGCGCCCTCCTACAATGAGCAGTTCTTC
J: TRBJ1-6; size: NA; D: NA; V: TRBV6-5; CDR3: CASSYYWGHSPLHF; DNA: TGTGCCAGCAGTTACTATTGGGGGCATTCACCCCTCCACTTT
J: TRBJ1-1; size: NA; D: NA; V: TRBV18; CDR3: CASSPRGDEAFF; DNA: TGTGCCAGCTCACCACGGGGCGATGAAGCTTTCTTT
J: TRBJ2-2; size: once; D: TRBD1; V: TRBV2; CDR3: CASSPGQGATGELFF; DNA: TGTGCCAGCAGCCCTGGACAGGGGGCCACCGGGGAGCTGTTTTTT
J: TRBJ2-2; size: NA; D: TRBD2; V: TRBV11-2; CDR3: CASSRRLAGDDTGELFF; DNA: TGTGCCAGCAGCCGTAGACTAGCGGGGGATGACACCGGGGAGCTGTTTTTT
J: TRBJ2-6; size: NA; D: NA; V: TRBV6-5; CDR3: CASSYQESGANVLTF; DNA: TGTGCCAGCAGTTACCAGGAATCTGGGGCCAACGTCCTGACTTTC
J: TRBJ1-5; size: NA; D: NA; V: TRBV1; CDR3: CTSSHERQPQHF; DNA: TGCACCAGCAGCCATGAACGGCAGCCCCAGCATTTT
J: TRBJ2-2; size: few; D: TRBD2; V: TRBV2; CDR3: CASSEVPGGNTGELFF; DNA: TGTGCCAGCAGTGAAGTTCCGGGGGGAAACACCGGGGAGCTGTTTTTT
J: TRBJ1-3; size: NA; D: NA; V: TRBV7-2; CDR3: CASSRGPHSSGNTIYF; DNA: TGTGCCAGCAGCCGCGGGCCTCATAGCTCTGGAAACACCATATATTTT
J: TRBJ1-1; size: NA; D: NA; V: TRBV29-1; CDR3: CSVGFRGGGDTEAFF; DNA: TGCAGCGTTGGGTTTCGGGGCGGGGGTGACACTGAAGCTTTCTTT
J: TRBJ1-6; size: NA; D: NA; V: TRBV5-1; CDR3: CASSLDGNSPLHF; DNA: TGCGCCAGCAGCTTGGACGGTAATTCACCCCTCCACTTT
J: TRBJ1-6; size: NA; D: NA; V: TRBV7-8; CDR3: CASSLLPNSPLHF; DNA: TGTGCCAGCAGCCTCCTTCCCAATTCACCCCTCCACTTT
J: TRBJ2-7; size: NA; D: TRBD1; V: TRBV7-2; CDR3: CASSPGGQGYEQYF; DNA: TGTGCCAGCAGCCCGGGCGGACAGGGCTACGAGCAGTACTTC
J: TRBJ1-2; size: NA; D: NA; V: TRBV4-1; CDR3: CASSHPGVDYGYTF; DNA: TGCGCCAGCAGCCACCCAGGGGTAGACTATGGCTACACCTTC
J: TRBJ2-7; size: NA; D: NA; V: TRBV6-6; CDR3: CASSPRWGVWSPTYEQYF; DNA: TGTGCCAGCAGTCCTAGGTGGGGGGTTTGGAGCCCAACCTACGAGCAGTACTTC
J: TRBJ2-1; size: NA; D: NA; V: TRBV7-2; CDR3: CASSLSRTDEQFF; DNA: TGTGCCAGCAGCTTAAGTCGGACAGACGAGCAGTTCTTC
J: TRBJ2-4; size: NA; D: NA; V: TRBV4-1; CDR3: CASSQVGRELAKNIQYF; DNA: TGCGCCAGCAGCCAAGTAGGGCGGGAACTAGCCAAAAACATTCAGTACTTC
J: TRBJ2-7; size: NA; D: NA; V: TRBV15; CDR3: CATSPQGGVEQYF; DNA: TGTGCCACCAGCCCCCAAGGAGGGGTCGAGCAGTACTTC
J: TRBJ2-1; size: once; D: NA; V: TRBV10-3; CDR3: CAISDPKASGGGTPNEQFF; DNA: TGTGCCATCAGTGACCCGAAGGCGAGCGGCGGTGGGACTCCCAATGAGCAGTTCTTC
J: TRBJ1-2; size: NA; D: NA; V: TRBV19; CDR3: CASSADRNYGYTF; DNA: TGTGCCAGTAGCGCGGACAGAAACTATGGCTACACCTTC
J: TRBJ1-6; size: NA; D: NA; V: TRBV30; CDR3: CAWSQPGVTPLHF; DNA: TGTGCCTGGAGTCAGCCGGGAGTTACACCCCTCCACTTT
J: TRBJ2-1; size: once; D: TRBD1; V: TRBV10-2; CDR3: CASSDWGQASYNEQFF; DNA: TGCGCCAGCAGTGACTGGGGACAGGCGTCCTACAATGAGCAGTTCTTC
J: TRBJ2-1; size: NA; D: TRBD1; V: TRBV2; CDR3: CASSWTGIYNEQFF; DNA: TGTGCCAGCAGTTGGACAGGGATCTACAATGAGCAGTTCTTC
J: TRBJ2-3; size: NA; D: NA; V: TRBV3-1/TRBV3-2; CDR3: CASSQDPGPDTQYF; DNA: TGTGCCAGCAGCCAAGACCCAGGTCCAGATACGCAGTATTTT